These 22 T cell receptor beta chains originate from one sample sequenced in a study of shared clonotypes between healthy human individuals. Produced via immunoSEQ multiplex PCR; TCRdb's table is partial and in-frame only. The table includes about 2 million clones, roughly 96% detected once. The source material was naive CD4+ T cells sorted from blood. Noted subset: CD45RA+ positively selected. These receptors came from a young man in good health.

This clone has a single count. This sequence joins TRBV25-1 and TRBJ1-3; D call uncertain. Trimming left V 2 bases short and J 5 bases short, with 16 bases between. The CDR3 has 16 residues. Germline V gene data show CDR1 as MGHDK and CDR2 as SYGVNS. In DNA form, the CDR3 reads TGTGCCAGCAGTGAAATGGGGTCGACTACCCGAAACACCATATATTTT. Protein sequence: CASSEMGSTTRNTIYF.

This clone was counted between two and nine times. At the DNA level, this CDR3 is encoded by other sequences in the same sample as well. The V call is TRBV5-1, the J call TRBJ1-1, with D possibly being TRBD1 (5 bases). Germline assignment: CDR1 SGHRS and CDR2 YFSETQ. The CDR3 has 14 amino acids. V lost 0 bases to trimming and J lost 0 bases, with 6 bases between them. CDR3 loop: CASSLGDLNTEAFF. The CDR3 bases are TGCGCCAGCAGCTTGGGGGACTTGAACACTGAAGCTTTCTTT.

As regards this clone: Other DNA sequences in the sample encode the same CDR3. V is TRBV25-1 and J is TRBJ2-2; perhaps D is TRBD1 or TRBD2 (5 bases each). Germline-derived CDR1 and CDR2 are MGHDK and SYGVNS. The CDR3 has 14 amino acids. V lost 2 bases and J lost 3, with 7 bases in between. CDR3 coding DNA: TGTGCCAGCAGTGAAGAGGGGTACACCGGGGAGCTGTTTTTT. Its protein is CASSEEGYTGELFF.

The chain carries TRBV18 and TRBJ2-1, with D unresolved. Trimming took off 6 bases at V and 0 bases at J, with 6 bases between the two ends. The CDR3 is 13 amino acids. Germline CDR1 KGHSH, CDR2 LQKENI. In nucleotides, the CDR3 is TGTGCCAGCTCCCAGGCCTCCTACAATGAGCAGTTCTTC. Its translation is CASSQASYNEQFF. Combining the CDR3 with reference TRBV18 and TRBJ2-1 gives the whole variable domain NAGVMQNPRHLVRRRGQEARLRCSPMKGHSHVYWYRQLPEEGLKFMVYLQKENIIDESGMPKERFSAEFPKEGPSILRIQQVVRGDSAAYFCASSQASYNEQFFGPGTRLTVL.

This chain links TRBV6-1 with TRBJ2-3; D is possibly TRBD1 or TRBD2 (6 bases each). V was pared by 8 bases and J by 0 bases, with 15 bases between. Germline V lookup: CDR1 MNHNS, CDR2 SASEGT. The length of the CDR3 is 15 residues. The CDR3 nucleotides are TGTGCCAGCGGGCGGGACATTACTAGCACAGATACGCAGTATTTT. Translating gives CASGRDITSTDTQYF.

The chain links TRBV2 to TRBJ2-7; weak D call: TRBD2 (6 bases). V lost 6 bases and J 6 bases, leaving 12 bases between the germline ends. The CDR3 covers 12 residues. Germline CDR1 reads SNHLY; CDR2 reads FYNNEI. The DNA of the CDR3 is TGTGCCAGCAGCGGGGACTTTCCCGAGCAGTACTTC. Protein: CASSGDFPEQYF.

The chain carries TRBV4-1 and TRBJ2-7, with 11 bases fitting TRBD1. The V segment lost 5 bases and the J segment 2 bases; nucleotides outside the gene matches: 11. Looked up from germline, CDR1 is MGHRA and CDR2 is YSYEKL. This CDR3 spans 17 amino acids. CDR3 coding DNA: TGCGCCAGCAGCAACACCGGACAGGGGGCGATCCCCTACGAGCAGTACTTC. This codes for CASSNTGQGAIPYEQYF.

The chain combines TRBV27 with TRBJ2-2, with D unclear. Trimming removed 1 base from V and 4 bases from J, with 4 bases in between. The CDR3 length is 13 residues. CDR1 and CDR2 (germline): MNHEY, SMNVEV (reference sequence). In DNA form, the CDR3 reads TGTGCCAGCAGTTTATTGGCCACCGGGGAGCTGTTTTTT. It yields the protein CASSLLATGELFF.

V and J are TRBV2 and TRBJ1-4; tentative D call: TRBD1 (5 bases). The CDR3 totals 13 residues. Germline V lookup: CDR1 SNHLY, CDR2 FYNNEI. The germline V and J ends were trimmed by 11 bases and 8 bases, with 18 bases remaining between them. DNA for the CDR3: TGTGCCGCTAAGGAACAGGTTGGGGAAAAACTGTTTTTT. Protein: CAAKEQVGEKLFF.

With respect to this clone: The same CDR3 also results from other DNA sequences found in this sample. The rearrangement joins TRBV20-1 to TRBJ2-4; no definite D call. Germline V CDR1 and CDR2: DFQATT, SNEGSKA (reference sequence). V gave up 6 bases and J gave up 0 bases, with 3 bases separating them. The CDR3 has 11 residues. This CDR3 reads CSALAKNIQYF. DNA for the CDR3: TGCAGTGCCCTAGCCAAAAACATTCAGTACTTC.

This clone has only one observation. V gene TRBV28 combines with J gene TRBJ1-2; the D gene is possibly TRBD1 (6 bases). V was pared by 2 bases and J by 0 bases, with 16 bases between. There are 17 residues in the CDR3. Looked up from germline, CDR1 is MDHEN and CDR2 is SYDVKM. This chain's CDR3 is CASSLTAGAGANYGYTF. The CDR3 DNA is TGTGCCAGCAGTTTAACGGCAGGGGCCGGAGCTAACTATGGCTACACCTTC.

This rearrangement joins TRBV30 to TRBJ2-7; D is unclear. V lost 0 bases, J lost 13 bases, and 13 bases lay in between. CDR3 length: 11 amino acids. CDR1 is GTSNPN and CDR2 is SVGIG in the germline V gene (reference sequence). The CDR3: CAWSVGLQNYF. CDR3 nucleotides: TGTGCCTGGAGTGTAGGGCTACAGAATTACTTC. The full variable domain, its missing parts supplied by reference TRBV30 and TRBJ2-7, is SQTIHQWPATLVQPVGSPLSLECTVEGTSNPNLYWYRQAAGRGLQLLFYSVGIGQISSEVPQNLSASRPQDRQFILSSKKLLLSDSGFYLCAWSVGLQNYFGPGTRLTVT.

With respect to this clone: An end of the junction does not agree with germline; a read error may underlie this. V gene TRBV5-1 combines with J gene TRBJ2-3, with TRBD2 identical over 16 bases. The CDR3 sequence is 20 residues long. From germline, CDR1 is SGHRS and CDR2 YFSETQ. CDR3 sequence (DNA): TGCGCCAGCAGGTTGGGGACTAGCGGGAGGGCCGGGGGAGAAACAGATACGCAGTATTTT. It translates to CASRLGTSGRAGGETDTQYF.

J is TRBJ2-5 and V is TRBV7-9; D gene uncertain. The CDR3 extends over 14 amino acids. Per germline, CDR1 SEHNR and CDR2 FQNEAQ (reference sequence). Trimming removed 1 base at V and 3 bases at J, with 9 bases between. The CDR3 loop is CASSLDSFKETQYF. CDR3 coding DNA: TGTGCCAGCAGCTTAGACAGTTTTAAAGAGACCCAGTACTTC.

V gene TRBV19 combines with J gene TRBJ2-2; 12 bases align to TRBD2. CDR1 and CDR2 from the germline V gene are LNHDA and SQIVND (reference sequence). The CDR3 contains 16 residues. V shed 6 bases and J 3 bases; nucleotides not matched to a gene: 5. The CDR3 bases are TGTGCCAGTAGGCAGCGACTAGCGGGAGACACCGGGGAGCTGTTTTTT. Its translation: CASRQRLAGDTGELFF.

Details on this clone: This same CDR3 is encoded by further DNA sequences in the sample. The chain recombines TRBV5-1 with TRBJ1-1, with D perhaps matching TRBD1 (5 bases). The CDR3 has 15 amino acids. The V and J ends lost 0 bases and 1 base respectively, with 10 bases between them. The V gene's germline CDR1 is SGHRS and CDR2 YFSETQ. As DNA, the CDR3 is TGCGCCAGCAGCTTGGCCCCTACAGGGAACACTGAAGCTTTCTTT. It encodes CASSLAPTGNTEAFF.

This chain joins TRBV6-1 and TRBJ1-2, with unresolved D. The V gene's germline CDR1 is MNHNS and CDR2 SASEGT. V lost 6 bases, J lost 4 bases, and 12 bases lay in between. The CDR3 is 13 residues long. CDR3 bases: TGTGCCAGCAGGCCGGCGGGGATCTATGGCTACACCTTC. Translation gives CASRPAGIYGYTF.

V gene TRBV6-5 combines with J gene TRBJ2-7; D perhaps matches TRBD2 (5 bases). V was shortened by 8 bases and J by 0 bases, with 17 bases between the two germline ends. The CDR3 is made up of 15 amino acids. Per the germline V gene, CDR1 is MNHEY and CDR2 is SVGAGI. The CDR3 sequence is CASLILDSSSYEQYF. The CDR3 nucleotides read TGTGCCAGCCTTATACTAGACTCCAGCTCCTACGAGCAGTACTTC.

CDR3 in DNA: TGTGCCAGCAGCCCCCTTGACAGCAAATTAGAAGAACTGTTTTTT. This codes for CASSPLDSKLEELFF. The chain uses TRBV6-6 and TRBJ1-4, with D possibly matching TRBD1 (5 bases). The CDR3 consists of 15 residues. From germline, CDR1 is MNHNY and CDR2 SVGAGI (reference sequence). Between the trimmed V and J ends, which lost 6 bases and 12 bases, there was a span of 23 bases.

The chain has TRBV27 and TRBJ2-7; D may be TRBD2 (5 bases). The V end lost 3 bases, the J end lost 4 bases, and 13 bases lay between the germline ends. This CDR3 has 14 residues. Germline assignment: CDR1 MNHEY and CDR2 SMNVEV (reference sequence). CDR3 protein: CASSFRLRAYEQYF. As DNA, the CDR3 is TGTGCCAGCAGTTTCCGTCTGAGGGCATACGAGCAGTACTTC.

Turning to this clone: The junction and the germline gene differ at one end; a read error may be behind it. This chain connects TRBV7-7 to TRBJ2-7; no clear D gene. The CDR3 has 13 residues. The germline gives CDR1 SSHAT, CDR2 FNYEAQ (reference sequence). The CDR3 DNA sequence: TGTGCTAGCAGCCCCTTCGGTTTGGGCGAGCAGTACTTC. It is translated as CASSPFGLGEQYF.

In the case of this clone: The same CDR3 also results from other DNA sequences found in this sample. This rearrangement joins TRBV5-1 to TRBJ2-6, with D unclear. Germline assignment: CDR1 SGHRS and CDR2 YFSETQ. CDR3 length: 15 amino acids. Deletions cut 0 bases from V and 0 bases from J, with 4 bases between. CDR3 in DNA: TGCGCCAGCAGCTTGGCGGTCTCTGGGGCCAACGTCCTGACTTTC. This translates into CASSLAVSGANVLTF.